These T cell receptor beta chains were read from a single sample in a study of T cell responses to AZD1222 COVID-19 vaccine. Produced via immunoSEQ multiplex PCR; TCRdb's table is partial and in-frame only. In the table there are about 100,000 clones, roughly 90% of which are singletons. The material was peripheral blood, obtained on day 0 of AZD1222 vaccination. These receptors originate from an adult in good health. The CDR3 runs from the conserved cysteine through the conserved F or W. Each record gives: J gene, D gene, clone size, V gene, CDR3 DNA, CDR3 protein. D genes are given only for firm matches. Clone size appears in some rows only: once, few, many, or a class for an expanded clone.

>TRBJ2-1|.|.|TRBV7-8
TGTGCCAGCAGCTTCGAGCCGGGACGAATAAACAATGAGCAGTTCTTC
CASSFEPGRINNEQFF
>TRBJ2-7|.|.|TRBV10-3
TGTGCCATCAGTGATACTGGGTTTCGGTACGAGCAGTACTTC
CAISDTGFRYEQYF
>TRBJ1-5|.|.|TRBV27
TGTGCCAGCAGTTCCGAGGCCCTTAGCAATCAGCCCCAGCATTTT
CASSSEALSNQPQHF
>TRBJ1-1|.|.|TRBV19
TGTGCCAGTAGTATGGCGGTCGGAGCTTTCTTT
CASSMAVGAFF
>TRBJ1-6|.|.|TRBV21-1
TGTGCCAGCGGCGTTTGGGAAGCTGAAAATTTCTATAATTCACCCCTCCACTTT
CASGVWEAENFYNSPLHF
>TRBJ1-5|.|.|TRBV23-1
TGCGCCAGCAGCCAATCGGGCTGGGTTCGGGGAAGCAATCAGCCCCAGCATTTT
CASSQSGWVRGSNQPQHF
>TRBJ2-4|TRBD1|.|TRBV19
TGTGCCAGTAGTATTGGGGACAGGAACATTCAGTACTTC
CASSIGDRNIQYF
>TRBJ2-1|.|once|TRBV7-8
TGTGCCAGCAGCTTTTTAGCAGGCTCCTACAATGAGCAGTTCTTC
CASSFLAGSYNEQFF
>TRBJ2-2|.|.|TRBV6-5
TGTGCCAGCAGTCCCCGACCACGGACCGGGGAGCTGTTTTTT
CASSPRPRTGELFF
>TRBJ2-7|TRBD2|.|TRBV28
TGTGCCAGCAGTTGGACTAGCGGGAGATCGGACTACGAGCAGTACTTC
CASSWTSGRSDYEQYF
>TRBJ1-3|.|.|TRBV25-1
TGTGCCAGCAGTGAACACTTTTCAGTTAATGGAAACACCATATATTTT
CASSEHFSVNGNTIYF
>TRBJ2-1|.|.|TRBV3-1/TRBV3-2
TGTGCCAGCAGCCCTTTGGTAGGACGCAATGAGCAGTTCTTC
CASSPLVGRNEQFF
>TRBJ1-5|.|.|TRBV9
TGTGCCAGCAGCGTATCGGGGGAAGAGAACCAGCCCCAGCATTTT
CASSVSGEENQPQHF
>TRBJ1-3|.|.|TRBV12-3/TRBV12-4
TGTGCCAGTGCAACAGGGTTTGGAAACACCATATATTTT
CASATGFGNTIYF
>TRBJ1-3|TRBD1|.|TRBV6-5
TGTGCCAGCAGACTAGACAGGGATGGTGGAAACACCATATATTTT
CASRLDRDGGNTIYF
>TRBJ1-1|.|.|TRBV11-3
TGTGCCAGCAGCTTAGGCGCAGGTCGGAATCCGAACACTGAAGCTTTCTTT
CASSLGAGRNPNTEAFF
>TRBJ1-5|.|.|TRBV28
TGTGCCAGCAGTCCCGACGGTCGCAATCAGCCCCAGCATTTT
CASSPDGRNQPQHF
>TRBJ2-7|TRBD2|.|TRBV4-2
TGTGCCAGCAGCCAAGATTCAATAGGGACTAGCGGGAAATACGAGCAGTACTTC
CASSQDSIGTSGKYEQYF
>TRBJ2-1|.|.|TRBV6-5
TGTGCCAGCAGTTACTCCTCGACCAGCTCCTACAATGAGCAGTTCTTC
CASSYSSTSSYNEQFF
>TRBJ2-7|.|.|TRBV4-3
TGCGCCAGCAGCCCCCAGGTGGCCTACGAGCAGTACTTC
CASSPQVAYEQYF
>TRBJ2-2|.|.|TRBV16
TGTGCCAGCAGCAATACACGGACCGTTAAGAACACCGGGGAGCTGTTTTTT
CASSNTRTVKNTGELFF
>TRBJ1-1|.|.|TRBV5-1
TGCGCCAGCAGCTTAAGGGGGGCGAACACTGAAGCTTTCTTT
CASSLRGANTEAFF
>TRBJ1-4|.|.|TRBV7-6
TGTGCCAGCAGCTTATCTGGGAATCCAGGAAAACTGTTTTTT
CASSLSGNPGKLFF
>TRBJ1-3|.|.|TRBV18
TGTGCCAGCTCACCACCGGCAGGGAAGGGCTCTGGAAACACCATATATTTT
CASSPPAGKGSGNTIYF
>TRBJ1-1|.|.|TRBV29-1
TGCAGCGTTGAAGACCCTCCTTGGTTT
CSVEDPPWF
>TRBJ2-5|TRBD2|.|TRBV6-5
TGTGCCAGCAGGAGAGGACTAGCGACGAAAGAGACCCAGTACTTC
CASRRGLATKETQYF
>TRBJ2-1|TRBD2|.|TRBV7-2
TGTGCCAGCAGCTTGGGCGGGAGGGCCGCGGATGAGCAGTTCTTC
CASSLGGRAADEQFF
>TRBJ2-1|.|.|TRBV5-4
TGTGCCAGCAGCGGAGGGGGGGAGAATGAGCAGTTCTTC
CASSGGGENEQFF
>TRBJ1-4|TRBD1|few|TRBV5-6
TGTGCCAGCAGCTCCGGGACAGACTTCTCTGAAAAACTGTTTTTT
CASSSGTDFSEKLFF
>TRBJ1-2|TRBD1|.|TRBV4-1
TGCGCCAGCAGCCAAGACCCCTCGACAGGGGGCGCACAGAATGGCTACACCTTC
CASSQDPSTGGAQNGYTF
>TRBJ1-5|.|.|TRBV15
TGTGCCACCAGCAGAGATGGAGGGTCGAGCAATCAGCCCCAGCATTTT
CATSRDGGSSNQPQHF
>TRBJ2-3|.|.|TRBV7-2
TGTGCCAGCTTGGCGGGTCCCTCAGATACGCAGTATTTT
CASLAGPSDTQYF
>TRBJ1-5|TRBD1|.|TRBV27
TGTGCCAGTCGCCCCGGTAGGGGGACAGGACAACATAGCAATCAGCCCCAGCATTTT
CASRPGRGTGQHSNQPQHF
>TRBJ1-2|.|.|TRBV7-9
TGTGCCAGCAGCAAACTTCGGGGCGGGACTAACTATGGCTACACCTTC
CASSKLRGGTNYGYTF
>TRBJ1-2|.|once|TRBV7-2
TGTGCCAGCAGCTTAGCGTGGGAAAGGGACAAGTATGGCTACACCTTC
CASSLAWERDKYGYTF
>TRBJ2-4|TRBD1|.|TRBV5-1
TGCGCCAGCAGCGCTCGACAGGGGTTGGCCAAAAACATTCAGTACTTC
CASSARQGLAKNIQYF
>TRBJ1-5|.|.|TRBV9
TGTGCCAGCAGCGTAGAGGGGGGACTCCGGCAGCCCCAGCATTTT
CASSVEGGLRQPQHF
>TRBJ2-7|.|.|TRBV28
TGTGCCAGCAGTTCGAGGGGGAGGTCCTACGAGCAGTACTTC
CASSSRGRSYEQYF
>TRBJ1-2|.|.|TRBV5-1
TGCGCCAGCAGCGGTGAGGGGGGCACTTACTATGGCTACACCTTC
CASSGEGGTYYGYTF
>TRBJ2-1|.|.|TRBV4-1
TGCGCCAGCAGCCAAGCCAACTTTGCGCGAGGCAATGAGCAGTTCTTC
CASSQANFARGNEQFF
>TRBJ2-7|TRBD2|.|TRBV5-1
TGCGCCAGCAGCCCCCCTAGCGGGCTGGGGGGCGAGCAGTACTTC
CASSPPSGLGGEQYF
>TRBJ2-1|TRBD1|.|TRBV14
TGTGCCAGCAGCCCAGCCGTCGACAGGGTATCCTACAATGAGCAGTTCTTC
CASSPAVDRVSYNEQFF
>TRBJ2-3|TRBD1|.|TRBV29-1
TGCAGCGTTGATGGGACAGGATTCGGTACGCAGTATTTT
CSVDGTGFGTQYF
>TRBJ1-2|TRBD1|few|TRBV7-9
TGTGCCAGCAGTGTTACAGGGGAATTCCCTAGCTACACCTTC
CASSVTGEFPSYTF
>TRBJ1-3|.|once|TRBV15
TGTGCCACCAGCAGAGAAGTTTGGGGAAACACCATATATTTT
CATSREVWGNTIYF
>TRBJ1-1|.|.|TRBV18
TGTGCCAGCTCACCACCGGCAGGGCGGAACACTGAAGCTTTCTTT
CASSPPAGRNTEAFF
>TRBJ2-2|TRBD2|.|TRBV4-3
TGCGCCAGCAGCCCCGGGGGGTACAACACCGGGGAGCTGTTTTTT
CASSPGGYNTGELFF
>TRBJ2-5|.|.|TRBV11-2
TGTGCCAGCAGCCAGGACAGGCGGGGGACCCAGTACTTC
CASSQDRRGTQYF
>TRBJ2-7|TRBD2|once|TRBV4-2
TGTGCCAGCAGCCAAGAGGGACGGAAGAGGGTCCTAGCGGGAGTTTACGAGCAGTACTTC
CASSQEGRKRVLAGVYEQYF
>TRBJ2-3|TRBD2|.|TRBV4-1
TGCGCCAGCAGCCAAGAGGTAGCGGGAGGGATCAGCACAGATACGCAGTATTTT
CASSQEVAGGISTDTQYF